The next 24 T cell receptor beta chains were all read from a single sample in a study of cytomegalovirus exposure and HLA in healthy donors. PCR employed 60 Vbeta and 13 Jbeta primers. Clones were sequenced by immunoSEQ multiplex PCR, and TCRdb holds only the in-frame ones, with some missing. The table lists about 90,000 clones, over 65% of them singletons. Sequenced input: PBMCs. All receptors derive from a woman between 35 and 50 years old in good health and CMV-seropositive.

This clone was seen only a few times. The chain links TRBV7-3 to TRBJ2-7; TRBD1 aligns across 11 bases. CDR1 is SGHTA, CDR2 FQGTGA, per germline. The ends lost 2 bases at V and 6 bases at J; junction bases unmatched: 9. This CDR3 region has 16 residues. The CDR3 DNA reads TGTGCCAGCAGCTTAGGAGTCGGGACAGGGGGTCGCGAGCAGTACTTC. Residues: CASSLGVGTGGREQYF.

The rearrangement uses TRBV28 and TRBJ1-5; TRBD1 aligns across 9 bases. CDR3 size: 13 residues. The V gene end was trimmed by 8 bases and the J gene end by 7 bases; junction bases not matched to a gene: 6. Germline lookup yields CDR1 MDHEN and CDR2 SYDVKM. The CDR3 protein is CASGGTGPQPQHF. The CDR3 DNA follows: TGTGCCAGCGGGGGGACAGGGCCACAGCCCCAGCATTTT.

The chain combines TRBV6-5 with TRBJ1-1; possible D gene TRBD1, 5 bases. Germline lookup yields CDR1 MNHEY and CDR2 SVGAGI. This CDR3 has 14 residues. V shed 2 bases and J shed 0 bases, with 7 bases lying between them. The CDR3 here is CASSYGGVNTEAFF. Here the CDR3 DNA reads TGTGCCAGCAGTTACGGGGGGGTGAACACTGAAGCTTTCTTT.

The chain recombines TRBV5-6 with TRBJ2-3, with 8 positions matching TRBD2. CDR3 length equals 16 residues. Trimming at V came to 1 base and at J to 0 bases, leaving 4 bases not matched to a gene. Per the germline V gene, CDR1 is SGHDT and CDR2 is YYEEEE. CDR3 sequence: CASSLNGGRSTDTQYF. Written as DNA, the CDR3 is TGTGCCAGCAGCTTGAACGGCGGGAGGAGCACAGATACGCAGTATTTT.

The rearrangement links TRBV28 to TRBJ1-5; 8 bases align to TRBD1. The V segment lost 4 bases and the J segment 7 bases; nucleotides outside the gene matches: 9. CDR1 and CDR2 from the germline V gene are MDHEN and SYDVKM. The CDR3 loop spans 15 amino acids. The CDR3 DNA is TGTGCCAGCAGTTCCCACACAGGGGGTCAACAGCCCCAGCATTTT. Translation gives CASSSHTGGQQPQHF.

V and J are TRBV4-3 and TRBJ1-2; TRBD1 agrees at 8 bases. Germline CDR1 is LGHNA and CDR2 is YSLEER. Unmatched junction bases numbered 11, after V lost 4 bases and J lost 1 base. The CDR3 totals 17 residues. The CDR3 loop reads CASSRSAGTGFNYGYTF. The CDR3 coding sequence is TGCGCCAGCAGCCGGAGTGCCGGGACAGGCTTTAACTATGGCTACACCTTC.

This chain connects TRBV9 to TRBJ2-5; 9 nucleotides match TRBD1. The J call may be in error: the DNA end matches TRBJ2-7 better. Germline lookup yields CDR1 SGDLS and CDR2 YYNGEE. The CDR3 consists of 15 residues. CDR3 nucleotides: TGTGCCAGCAGTGACCTCGGGACAGGGTCTATCGAGCAGTACTTC. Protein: CASSDLGTGSIEQYF.

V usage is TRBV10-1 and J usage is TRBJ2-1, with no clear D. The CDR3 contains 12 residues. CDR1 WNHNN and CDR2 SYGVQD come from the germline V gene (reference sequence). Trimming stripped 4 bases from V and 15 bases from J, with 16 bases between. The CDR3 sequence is CASSGCLPGRFF. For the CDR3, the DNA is TGCGCCAGCAGTGGGTGCCTCCCTGGGCGGTTCTTC.

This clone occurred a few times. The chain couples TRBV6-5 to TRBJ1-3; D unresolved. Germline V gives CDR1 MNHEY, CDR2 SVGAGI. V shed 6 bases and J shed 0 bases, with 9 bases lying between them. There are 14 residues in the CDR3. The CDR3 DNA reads TGTGCCAGCAGCCAAGCTCCCTCTGGAAACACCATATATTTT. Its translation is CASSQAPSGNTIYF.

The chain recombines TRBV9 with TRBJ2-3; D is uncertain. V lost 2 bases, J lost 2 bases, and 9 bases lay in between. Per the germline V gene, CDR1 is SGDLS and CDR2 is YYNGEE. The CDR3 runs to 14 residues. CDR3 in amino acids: CASSVHDTTDTQYF. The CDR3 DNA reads TGTGCCAGCAGCGTGCACGACACCACAGATACGCAGTATTTT.

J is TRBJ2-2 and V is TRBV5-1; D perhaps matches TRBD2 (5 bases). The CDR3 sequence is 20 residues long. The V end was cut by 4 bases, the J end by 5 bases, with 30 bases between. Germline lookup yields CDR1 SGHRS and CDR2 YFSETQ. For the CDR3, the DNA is TGCGCCAGCAGCCTCACTGGGAGACCAATACGGACCACATCAACCGGGGAGCTGTTTTTT. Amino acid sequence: CASSLTGRPIRTTSTGELFF.

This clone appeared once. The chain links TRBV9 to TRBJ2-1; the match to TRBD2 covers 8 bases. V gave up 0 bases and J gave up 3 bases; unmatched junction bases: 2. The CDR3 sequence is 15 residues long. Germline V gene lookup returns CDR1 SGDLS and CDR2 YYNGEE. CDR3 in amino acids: CASSVAGRDYNEQFF. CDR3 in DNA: TGTGCCAGCAGCGTAGCCGGGAGGGACTACAATGAGCAGTTCTTC.

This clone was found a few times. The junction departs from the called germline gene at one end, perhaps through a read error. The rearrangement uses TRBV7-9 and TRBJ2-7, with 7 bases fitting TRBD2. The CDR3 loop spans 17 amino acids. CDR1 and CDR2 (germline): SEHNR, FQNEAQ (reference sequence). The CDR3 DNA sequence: TGTTCCAGCAGCTTAGCGCTCCTAGCGGCAGGAAAGGTCGAGCAGTACTTC. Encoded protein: CSSSLALLAAGKVEQYF.

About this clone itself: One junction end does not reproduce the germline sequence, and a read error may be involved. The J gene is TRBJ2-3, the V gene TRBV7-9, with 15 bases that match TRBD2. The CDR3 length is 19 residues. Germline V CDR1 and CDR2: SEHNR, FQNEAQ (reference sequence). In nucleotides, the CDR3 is TGTTCCAGCAGCTGGCCCTTCGGACTAGCGGGAGGGGACACAGATACGCAGTATTTT. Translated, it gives CSSSWPFGLAGGDTDTQYF.

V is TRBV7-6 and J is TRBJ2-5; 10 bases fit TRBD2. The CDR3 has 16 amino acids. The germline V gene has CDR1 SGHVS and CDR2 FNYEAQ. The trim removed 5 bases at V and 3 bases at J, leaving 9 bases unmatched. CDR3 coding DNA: TGTGCCAGCAGCCAGACTAGCGGGCCTTTTAAAGAGACCCAGTACTTC. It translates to CASSQTSGPFKETQYF.

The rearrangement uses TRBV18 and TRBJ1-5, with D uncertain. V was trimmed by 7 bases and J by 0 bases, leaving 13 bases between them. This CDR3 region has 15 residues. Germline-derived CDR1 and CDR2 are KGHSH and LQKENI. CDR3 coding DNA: TGTGCCAGCTGTGCCGACATCAATAGCAATCAGCCCCAGCATTTT. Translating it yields CASCADINSNQPQHF.

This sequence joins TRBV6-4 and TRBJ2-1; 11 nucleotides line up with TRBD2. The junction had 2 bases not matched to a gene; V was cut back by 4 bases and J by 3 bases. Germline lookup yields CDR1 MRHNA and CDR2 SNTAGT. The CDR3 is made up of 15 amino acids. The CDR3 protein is CASSVTSGSYNEQFF. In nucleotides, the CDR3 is TGTGCCAGCAGTGTCACTAGCGGGAGCTACAATGAGCAGTTCTTC.

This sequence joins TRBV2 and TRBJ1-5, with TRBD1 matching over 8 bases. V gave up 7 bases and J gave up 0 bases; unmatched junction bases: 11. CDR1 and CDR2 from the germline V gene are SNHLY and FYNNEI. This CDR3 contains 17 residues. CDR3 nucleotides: TGTGCCAGCACGCGGCAGGGGGCACGTTTTAGCAATCAGCCCCAGCATTTT. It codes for CASTRQGARFSNQPQHF.

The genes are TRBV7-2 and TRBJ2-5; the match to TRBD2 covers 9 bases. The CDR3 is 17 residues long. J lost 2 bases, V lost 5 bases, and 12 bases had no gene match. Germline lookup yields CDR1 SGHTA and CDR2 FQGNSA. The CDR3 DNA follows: TGTGCCAGCAGCCGAATCCCTAACCTAGCGGGACAAGAGACCCAGTACTTC. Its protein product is CASSRIPNLAGQETQYF.

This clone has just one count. Here the CDR3 DNA reads TGTGCCATCAGACAGCCCAACAGAACAGATACGCAGTATTTT. Amino acid sequence: CAIRQPNRTDTQYF. The chain recombines TRBV10-3 with TRBJ2-3, with D hard to call. The CDR3 runs to 14 residues. The V end lost 6 bases, the J end lost 3 bases, and 13 bases lay between the germline ends. Per germline, CDR1 ENHRY and CDR2 SYGVKD.

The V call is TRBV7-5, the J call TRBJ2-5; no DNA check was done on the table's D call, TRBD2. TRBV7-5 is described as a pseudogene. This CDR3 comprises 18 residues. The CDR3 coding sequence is TGTGCCAGAAGCCTACCTTACGTCGGGGGGCGGAGGGAAGAGACCCAGTACTTC. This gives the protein CARSLPYVGGRREETQYF.

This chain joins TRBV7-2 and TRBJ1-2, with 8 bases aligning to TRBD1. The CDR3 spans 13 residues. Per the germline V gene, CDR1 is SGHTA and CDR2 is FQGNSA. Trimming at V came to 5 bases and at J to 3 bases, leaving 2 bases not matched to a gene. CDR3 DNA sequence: TGTGCCAGCAGCGAGGGACAGGACTATGGCTACACCTTC. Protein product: CASSEGQDYGYTF.

CDR3 loop: CASSLATGDQETQYF. CDR3 nucleotides: TGTGCCAGCAGCTTGGCGACAGGGGACCAAGAGACCCAGTACTTC. The genes are TRBV7-9 and TRBJ2-5; 8 nucleotides agree with TRBD1. Germline V gene sequence: CDR1 SEHNR, CDR2 FQNEAQ (reference sequence). The CDR3 loop spans 15 amino acids. The trim removed 3 bases at V and 0 bases at J, leaving 3 bases unmatched.

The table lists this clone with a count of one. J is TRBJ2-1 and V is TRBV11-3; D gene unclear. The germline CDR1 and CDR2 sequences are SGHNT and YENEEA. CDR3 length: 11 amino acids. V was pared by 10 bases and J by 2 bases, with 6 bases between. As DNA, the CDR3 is TGTGCCACCCGTACCTACAATGAGCAGTTCTTC. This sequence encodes CATRTYNEQFF. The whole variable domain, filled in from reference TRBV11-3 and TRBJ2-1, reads EAGVVQSPRYKIIEKKQPVAFWCNPISGHNTLYWYLQNLGQGPELLIRYENEEAVDDSQLPKDRFSAERLKGVDSTLKIQPAELGDSAVYLCATRTYNEQFFGPGTRLTVL.